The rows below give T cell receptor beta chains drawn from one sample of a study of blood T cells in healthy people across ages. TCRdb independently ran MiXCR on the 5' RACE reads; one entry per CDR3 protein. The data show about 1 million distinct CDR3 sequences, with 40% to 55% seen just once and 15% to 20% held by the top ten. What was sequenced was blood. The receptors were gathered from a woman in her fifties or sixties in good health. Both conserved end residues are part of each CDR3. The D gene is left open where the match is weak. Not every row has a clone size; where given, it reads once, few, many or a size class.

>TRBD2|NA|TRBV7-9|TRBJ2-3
TGTGCCAGCAGCTCTGGATCTTCCTCGGCTAGCGGGAGCGGCACAGATACGCAGTATTTT
CASSSGSSSASGSGTDTQYF
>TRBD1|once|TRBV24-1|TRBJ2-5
TGTGCCACCAGTGAGGCCGGGACAGGGACGATGGAGACCCAGTACTTC
CATSEAGTGTMETQYF
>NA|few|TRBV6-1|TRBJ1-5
TGTGCCAGCAGTCGAATGGACAGCTCCAATCAGCCCCAGCATTTT
CASSRMDSSNQPQHF
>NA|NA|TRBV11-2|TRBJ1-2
TGTGCCAGCAGACCCTCGGACAGTAACTATGGCTACACCTTC
CASRPSDSNYGYTF
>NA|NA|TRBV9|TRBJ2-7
TGTGCCAGCAGCGTAGGCAGGGTACCCTACAATGAGCAGTACTTC
CASSVGRVPYNEQYF
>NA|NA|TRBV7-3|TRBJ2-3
TGTGCCAGCAGCACCGTAGGAGATACGCAGTATTTT
CASSTVGDTQYF
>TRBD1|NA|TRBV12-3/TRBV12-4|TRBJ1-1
TGTGCCAGCAGTCCACGGGGACAGCCGAACACTGAAGCTTTCTTT
CASSPRGQPNTEAFF
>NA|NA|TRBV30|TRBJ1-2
TGTGCCTGGAGTGGTGTGGACTATGGCTACACCTTC
CAWSGVDYGYTF
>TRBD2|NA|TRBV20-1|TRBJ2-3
TGCAGTGCTAGATATACTAGCGGGAGGGCAGACACGCAGTATTTT
CSARYTSGRADTQYF
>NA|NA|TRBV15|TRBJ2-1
TGTGCCACCAGCCTGAGGGCGGGGCTCTACAATGAGCAGTTCTTC
CATSLRAGLYNEQFF
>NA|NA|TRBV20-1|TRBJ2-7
TGCAGTGCTGGGGTATACGGGAGCAACATACCCGAGCAGTACTTC
CSAGVYGSNIPEQYF
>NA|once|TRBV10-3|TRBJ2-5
TGTGCCATCAGTGACATCGGATACAATGAGCAGTACTTC
CAISDIGYNEQYF
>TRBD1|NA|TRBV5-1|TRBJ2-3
TGCGCCAGCAGCCTCCAACAGGGGGGTACGCAGTATTTT
CASSLQQGGTQYF
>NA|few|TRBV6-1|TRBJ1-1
TGTGCCAGCATCTATCGAGGGGGTGCTGAAGCTTTCTTT
CASIYRGGAEAFF
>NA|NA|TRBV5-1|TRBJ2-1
TGCGCCAGCAGCTTGAGAGCCCTCCAAGATGAGCAGTTCTTC
CASSLRALQDEQFF
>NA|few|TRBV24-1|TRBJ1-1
TGTGCCACCAGTTACGGCCCGAACACTGAAGCTTTCTTT
CATSYGPNTEAFF
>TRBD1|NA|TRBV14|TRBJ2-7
TGTGCCAGCAGCCGGCTGGATGGACAGGGGTCCTACGAGCAGTACTTC
CASSRLDGQGSYEQYF
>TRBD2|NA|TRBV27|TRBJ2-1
TGTGCCAGCGACCGGGGGCTACTAGCGGGGGTCTACAATGAGCAGTTCTTC
CASDRGLLAGVYNEQFF
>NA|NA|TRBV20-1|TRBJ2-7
TGCAGTGCTAGAGATTTTGGGCGGGGGCTCTACGAGCAGTACTTC
CSARDFGRGLYEQYF
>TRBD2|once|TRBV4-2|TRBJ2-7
TGTGCCAGCAGCCGAGAAAGGACTAGCACCCAGACCCGGTACTTC
CASSRERTSTQTRYF
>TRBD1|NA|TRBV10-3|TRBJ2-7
TGTGCCATCAGGGGACAGGACGGGGTTTCCTACGAGCAGTACTTC
CAIRGQDGVSYEQYF
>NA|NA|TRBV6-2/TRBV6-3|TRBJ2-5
TGTGCCAGCAAGAACCCGGCACCAGAGACCCAGTACTTC
CASKNPAPETQYF
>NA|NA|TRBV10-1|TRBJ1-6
TGCGCCAGCAGTTCCAGGGCCGGGAATTCACCCCTCCACTTT
CASSSRAGNSPLHF
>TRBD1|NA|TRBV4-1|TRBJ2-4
TGCGCCAGCAGCCAAGGGGACAGGGTGCAAAACATTCAGTACTTC
CASSQGDRVQNIQYF
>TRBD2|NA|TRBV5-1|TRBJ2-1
TGCGCCAGCACCATAGCGGGAGGGCCGGGTAATGAGCAGTTCTTC
CASTIAGGPGNEQFF
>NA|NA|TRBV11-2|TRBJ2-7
TGTGCCGGCAGCTTCGGGGGGCCGGGCTACGAGCAGTACTTC
CAGSFGGPGYEQYF
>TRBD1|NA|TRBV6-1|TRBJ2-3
TGTGCCAGCAGTGATTGGACAGGGCGGAGCACAGATACGCAGTATTTT
CASSDWTGRSTDTQYF
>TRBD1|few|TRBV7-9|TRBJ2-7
TGTGCCAGCAGCTCTGAGACAGGGGGCGCGAACGAGCAGTACTTC
CASSSETGGANEQYF
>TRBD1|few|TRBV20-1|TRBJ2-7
TGCAGTGCTAGGGGGACAGGGGGAACGTTCGAGCAGTACTTC
CSARGTGGTFEQYF
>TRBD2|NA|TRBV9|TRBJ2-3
TGTGCCAGCACCGACCCTCCACGCAGCGGGAGAATAGATACGCAGTATTTT
CASTDPPRSGRIDTQYF
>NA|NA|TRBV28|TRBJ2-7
TGTGCCAGCAGTCCCCACAGGGCAGAGCAGTACTTC
CASSPHRAEQYF
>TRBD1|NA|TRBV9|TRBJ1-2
TGTGCCAGCAGCGCCGGGGACAGGAAGAGGGATGGCTACACCTTC
CASSAGDRKRDGYTF
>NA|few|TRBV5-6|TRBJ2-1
TGTGCCAGCAGCTTGGTCCAGACGGACAATGAGCAGTTCTTC
CASSLVQTDNEQFF
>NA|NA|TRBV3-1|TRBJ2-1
TGTGCCAGCAGCCAAAGGGGCGGCCACAATGAGCAGTTCTTC
CASSQRGGHNEQFF
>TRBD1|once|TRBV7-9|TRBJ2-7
TGTGCCAGCAGCTTAGCTTCTACCCGGGACAGCGAGCAGTACTTC
CASSLASTRDSEQYF
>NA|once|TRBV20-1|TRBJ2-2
TGCAGTGCCCAGGGGGCTAGCGGGAACACCGGGGAGCTGTTTTTT
CSAQGASGNTGELFF
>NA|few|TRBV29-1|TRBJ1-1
TGCAGCGTCGGGACGGTTAACACTGAAGCTTTCTTT
CSVGTVNTEAFF
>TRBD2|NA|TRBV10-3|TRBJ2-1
TGTGCCAACTCCCCCGGACTAGCGGACAACAATGAGCAGTTCTTC
CANSPGLADNNEQFF
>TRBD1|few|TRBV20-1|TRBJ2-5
TGCAGTGCTTCGGACAGGGCCGACCAAGAGACCCAGTACTTC
CSASDRADQETQYF
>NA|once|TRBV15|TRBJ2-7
TGTGCCACCAGCACCGGGACTTTCAACAATGAGCAGTACTTC
CATSTGTFNNEQYF
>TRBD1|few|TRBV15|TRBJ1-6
TGTGCCACCAGCAGTACAGGGGACCCTAGGTCACCCCTCCACTTT
CATSSTGDPRSPLHF
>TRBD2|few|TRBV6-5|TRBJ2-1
TGTGCCAGCATCGGACTAGCGGGAGGGCCGGGCAATGAGCAGTTCTTC
CASIGLAGGPGNEQFF
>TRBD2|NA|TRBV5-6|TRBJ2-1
TGTGCCAGCAGTACTCGGACTAGCGATTACAATGAGCAGTTCTTC
CASSTRTSDYNEQFF
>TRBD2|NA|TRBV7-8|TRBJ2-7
TGTGCCAGCAGCTTAGGCGGGAGGGCCATCTACGAGCAGTACTTC
CASSLGGRAIYEQYF
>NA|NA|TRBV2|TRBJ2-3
TGTGCCAGCAGAGAAGACCTACTGAGCACAGATACGCAGTATTTT
CASREDLLSTDTQYF
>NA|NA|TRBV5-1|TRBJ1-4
TGCGCCAGCAGCCCCAGGGGTGCAACTAATGAAAAACTGTTTTTT
CASSPRGATNEKLFF
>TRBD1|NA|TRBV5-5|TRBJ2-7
TGTGCCAGCAGCTTCCAGACAGGGGGCTACGAGCAGTACTTC
CASSFQTGGYEQYF
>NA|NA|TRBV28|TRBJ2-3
TGTGCCAGCGTCACCGGGCCGTTTCAGCAGGAGCAGTATTTT
CASVTGPFQQEQYF
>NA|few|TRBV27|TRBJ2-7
TGTGCCAGCAGTTCCATAAGGGGAGGTATACGATACGAGCAGTACTTC
CASSSIRGGIRYEQYF
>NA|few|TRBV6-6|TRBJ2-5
TGTGCCAGCAGTTACTCAGAGGGCGGGACGGAGACCCAGTACTTC
CASSYSEGGTETQYF
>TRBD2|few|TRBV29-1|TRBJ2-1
TGCAGCGTTGCCCTAGCGGGCCTCTACAATGAGCAGTTCTTC
CSVALAGLYNEQFF